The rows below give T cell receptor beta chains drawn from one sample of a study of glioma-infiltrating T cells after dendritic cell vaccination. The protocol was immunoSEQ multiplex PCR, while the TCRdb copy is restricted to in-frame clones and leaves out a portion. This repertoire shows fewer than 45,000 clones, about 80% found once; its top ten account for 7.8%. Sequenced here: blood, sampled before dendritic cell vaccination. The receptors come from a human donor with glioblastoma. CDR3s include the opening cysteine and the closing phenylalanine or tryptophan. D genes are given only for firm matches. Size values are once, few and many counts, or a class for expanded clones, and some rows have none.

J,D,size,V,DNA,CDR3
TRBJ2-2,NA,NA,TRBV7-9,TGTGCCAGCAGCTGGATAGGGGGGGGCAGTTCCAAATCCACCGGGGAGCTGTTTTTT,CASSWIGGGSSKSTGELFF
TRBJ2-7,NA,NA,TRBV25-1,TGTGCCAGCAGTGGTGTCGGGGGTTACGAGCAGTACTTC,CASSGVGGYEQYF
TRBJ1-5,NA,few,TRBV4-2,TGTGCCAGCAGCCAAGCCCCCGGGGTGGGCAATCAGCCCCAGCATTTT,CASSQAPGVGNQPQHF
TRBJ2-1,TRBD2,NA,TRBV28,TGTGCCAGCAGTACACCCCAAATTCAAGCGGGGGGGCTAGGCAATGAGCAGTTCTTC,CASSTPQIQAGGLGNEQFF
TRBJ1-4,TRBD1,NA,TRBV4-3,TGCGCCAGCAGCCAGGTATTTGGACAGGGAGGAGCGGAAACTAATGAAAAACTGTTTTTT,CASSQVFGQGGAETNEKLFF
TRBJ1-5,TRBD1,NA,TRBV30,TGTGCCTGGAGTGTACAGGGGTGGGATCAGCCCCAGCATTTT,CAWSVQGWDQPQHF
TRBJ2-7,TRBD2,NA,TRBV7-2,TGTGCCAGCAGCTTAGACCCGGGGGGTGGGTACGAGCAGTACTTC,CASSLDPGGGYEQYF
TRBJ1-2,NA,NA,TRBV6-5,TGTGCCAGCAGCCGCAACTCAGGCGGCTACACCTTC,CASSRNSGGYTF
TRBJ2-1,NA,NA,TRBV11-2,TGTGCCAGCAGCTTAAGTGGGGCTCCAGGCACTGAGCAGTTCTTC,CASSLSGAPGTEQFF
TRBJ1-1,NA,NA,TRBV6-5,TGTGCCAGCAGTTACGGCAGGGACACTGAAGCTTTCTTT,CASSYGRDTEAFF
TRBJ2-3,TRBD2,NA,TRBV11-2,TGTGCCAGCAGCTTAGATGGCGGGGGGTCCAACACAGATACGCAGTATTTT,CASSLDGGGSNTDTQYF
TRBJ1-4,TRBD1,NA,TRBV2,TGTGCCAGCAGTTGGACAGGAACTAATGAAAAACTGTTTTTT,CASSWTGTNEKLFF
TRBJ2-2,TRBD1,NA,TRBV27,TGTGCCAGCCGGCGGGACAGGGGGTACCCGGTCACCGGGGAGCTGTTTTTT,CASRRDRGYPVTGELFF
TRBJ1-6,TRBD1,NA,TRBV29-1,TGCAGCGTTGACCTGACAGGGGGCGGCGCCTATAATTCACCCCTCCACTTT,CSVDLTGGGAYNSPLHF
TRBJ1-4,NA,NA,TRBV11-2,TGTGCCAGCGGGGCTTCCTCAACTAATGAAAAACTGTTTTTT,CASGASSTNEKLFF
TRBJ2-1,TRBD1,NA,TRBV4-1,TGCGCCAGCAGCCAAAGGGACAGTTACTCCTACAATGAGCAGTTCTTC,CASSQRDSYSYNEQFF
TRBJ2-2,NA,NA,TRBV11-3,TGTGCCAGCAGAGCAGGGGTAATGGGGACCGGGGAGCTGTTTTTT,CASRAGVMGTGELFF
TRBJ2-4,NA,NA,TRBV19,TGTGCCAGTAGTAGGCCCGCGGGACTAGCCAAAAACATTCAGTACTTC,CASSRPAGLAKNIQYF
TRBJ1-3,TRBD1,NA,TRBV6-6,TGTGCCAGCAGCCACAGGGGCTCTGGAAACACCATATATTTT,CASSHRGSGNTIYF
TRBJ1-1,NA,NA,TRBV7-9,TGTGCCAGCAGCTTCCCCGTGGGCAGGGTGGGCACTGAAGCTTTCTTT,CASSFPVGRVGTEAFF
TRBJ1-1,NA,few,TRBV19,TGTGCCAGTAGTATAGGTTCAGTAATGAACACTGAAGCTTTCTTT,CASSIGSVMNTEAFF
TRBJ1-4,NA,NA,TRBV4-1,TGCGCCAGCAGCCAATTAATTGGCAGAAATAATGAAAAACTGTTTTTT,CASSQLIGRNNEKLFF
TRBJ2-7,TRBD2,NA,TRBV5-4,TGTGCCAGCAGCGGGGGCGGGGGGGTGTACGAGCAGTACTTC,CASSGGGGVYEQYF
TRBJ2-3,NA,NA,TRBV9,TGTGCCAGCAGCTCTCGTACCGGTCTTGCGTCAGATACGCAGTATTTT,CASSSRTGLASDTQYF
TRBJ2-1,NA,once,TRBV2,TGTGCCAGCAGGGTGAGGGGGTTAGAGTACAATGAGCAGTTCTTC,CASRVRGLEYNEQFF
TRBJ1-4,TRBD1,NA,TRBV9,TGTGCCAGCAGCGATGGACAGGGTTTAGGCGAAAAACTGTTTTTT,CASSDGQGLGEKLFF
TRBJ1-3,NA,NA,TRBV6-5,TGTGCCAGCAGTTACACGGGGTCGGGAAACACCATATATTTT,CASSYTGSGNTIYF
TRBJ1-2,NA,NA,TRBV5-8,TGTGCCAGCAGTGCAGGGCGTAACTATGGCTACACCTTC,CASSAGRNYGYTF
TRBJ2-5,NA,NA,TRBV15,TGTGCCACCAGCAGAGATCAGGCGACCCAGTACTTC,CATSRDQATQYF
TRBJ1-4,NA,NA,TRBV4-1,TGCGCCAGCAGCGAATCACAGGGCCTTAATGAAAAACTGTTTTTT,CASSESQGLNEKLFF
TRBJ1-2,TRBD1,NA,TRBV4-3,TGCGCCAGCAGCCGGACAGGGCGCTATGGCTACACCTTC,CASSRTGRYGYTF
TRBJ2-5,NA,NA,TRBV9,TGTGCCAGCAGCTCTAGCGTTATCCGGGGAGAGACCCAGTACTTC,CASSSSVIRGETQYF
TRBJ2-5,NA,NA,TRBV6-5,TGTGCCAGCAGTTACCGGACTATTTCGGAGACCCAGTACTTC,CASSYRTISETQYF
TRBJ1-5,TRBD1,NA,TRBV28,TGTGCCAGCAGTTCCCACAGACAGGGATGGGGCAATCAGCCCCAGCATTTT,CASSSHRQGWGNQPQHF
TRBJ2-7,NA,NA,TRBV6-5,TGTGCCAGCAGTTACTCGAGGAGAGAGACCTACGAGCAGTACTTC,CASSYSRRETYEQYF
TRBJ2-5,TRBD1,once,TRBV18,TGTGCCAGCTCACCGGGCAGGGGGCGAGAGACCCAGTACTTC,CASSPGRGRETQYF
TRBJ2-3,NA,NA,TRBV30,TGTGCCTGGAGGGCGACACTCAGCACAGATACGCAGTATTTT,CAWRATLSTDTQYF
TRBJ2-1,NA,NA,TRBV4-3,TGCGCCAGCAGCCAAGAACGTTCGGGTCTTCTCTACAATGAGCAGTTCTTC,CASSQERSGLLYNEQFF
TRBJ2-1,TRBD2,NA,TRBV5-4,TGTGCCAGCAGCTTCCCCAGCGGGGGGGCCGCCAATGAGCAGTTCTTC,CASSFPSGGAANEQFF
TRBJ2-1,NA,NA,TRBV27,TGTGCCAGCAGTTTGTCCAGGGCGCCCTACAATGAGCAGTTCTTC,CASSLSRAPYNEQFF
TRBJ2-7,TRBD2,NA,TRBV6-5,TGTGCCAGCAGTTATGGGGGGGTAGGTGAGGAGCAGTACTTC,CASSYGGVGEEQYF
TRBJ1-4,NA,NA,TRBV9,TGTGCCAGCAGCGTCGGGACAAAGAATGAAAAACTGTTTTTT,CASSVGTKNEKLFF
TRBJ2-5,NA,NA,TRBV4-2,TGTGCCAGCAGCCAGGCAATACTGGACAGAGGGGAGACCCAGTACTTC,CASSQAILDRGETQYF
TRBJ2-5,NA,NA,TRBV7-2,TGTGCCAGCAGCTTAGTGTTGGGAGAGCAAGAGACCCAGTACTTC,CASSLVLGEQETQYF
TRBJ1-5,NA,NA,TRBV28,TGTGCCAGCAGTCCACCAAGTCAGGCCCAGCATTTT,CASSPPSQAQHF
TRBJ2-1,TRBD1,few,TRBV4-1,TGCGCCAGCAGCCAAGGATCAGGGGGACGGTACAATGAGCAGTTCTTC,CASSQGSGGRYNEQFF